This T cell receptor beta chain was identified in a study of cytomegalovirus exposure and HLA in healthy donors. Study-wide results and caveats: An analysis done earlier found most TCR beta V segments productive about 90% or about 30% of the time. Rare TCR sequences dominated, though some public TCRs recurred in many donors.

PCR employed 60 Vbeta and 13 Jbeta primers. Clones were read by immunoSEQ multiplex PCR, and TCRdb kept only the in-frame ones, dropping some. The sample records 100,000 to 150,000 clones, over 70% being singletons. On this clone: Antigen specificity is unknown.

This TCR was sampled from a woman between 40 and 55 years old in good health and CMV-seronegative. The sequencing sample was made of PBMCs.

CDR3 loop: CASSPPAGYGYTF. In nucleotides, the CDR3 is TGTGCCAGCAGCCCCCCCGCAGGATATGGCTACACCTTC. The genes are TRBV6-6 and TRBJ1-2; D not resolved. Germline V CDR1 and CDR2: MNHNY, SVGAGI (reference sequence). CDR3 length: 13 residues. Trimming took off 6 bases at V and 5 bases at J, with 13 bases between the two ends.